This TCR beta chain was sequenced in a study of blood T cell repertoires in COVID-19. Study information: Samples taken during acute and convalescent COVID-19 were collected in the United States, Italy and Spain. PBMCs, B-cell-depleted T cells, or T cells provided the cDNA or gDNA that made up the material.

As handled by the study authors: Amplified reference gene primers provided the basis for estimating nucleated cell counts. Here immunoSEQ multiplex PCR was the method, and the copy in TCRdb shows in-frame clones only, minus some. V and J calls and clone size are copied from that table; D and trimming were computed from the DNA. The sample records approximately 140,000 clones, approximately 90% being singletons. This clone has a single count. This TCR derives from a human donor in a cohort sampled during active COVID-19. The sample taken for sequencing was peripheral blood.

The CDR3 DNA sequence: TGTGCCAGCGCCCCGGGGGGGGGCTACTCCTACAATGAGCAGTTCTTC. This sequence encodes CASAPGGGYSYNEQFF. The chain carries TRBV21-1 and TRBJ2-1; the table calls TRBD2, which could not be checked here. TRBV21-1 is marked as a pseudogene. The CDR3 consists of 16 residues.